This is a list of T cell receptor beta chains from one sample in a study of T-cell reconstitution after alpha-beta-depleted transplantation in children. TCRdb redid the calling of the PCR reads with MiXCR, one entry per CDR3 protein. Of over 200,000 distinct CDR3 sequences in the sample, roughly a tenth are singletons; the top ten hold 25% to 30%. The source was PBMCs, collected before TCRalphabeta/CD19-depleted stem cell transplant. These receptors originate from a child younger than two with acute myeloid leukemia, due to receive a stem cell transplant. Both conserved end residues are part of each CDR3. D genes are given only for firm matches. The listing skips clone size in some rows; elsewhere it reads once, few, many or a size class.

>TRBV5-5|TRBJ2-1|NA|few
TGTGCCAGCAGGGGGGGACGGACCTCCTACAATGAGCAGTTCTTC
CASRGGRTSYNEQFF
>TRBV5-1|TRBJ1-1|TRBD1|many
TGCGCCAGCAGCTTGAGGACAGGGGATGAATATAACACTGAAGCTTTCTTT
CASSLRTGDEYNTEAFF
>TRBV7-8|TRBJ1-2|NA|NA
TGTGCCAGCAGCTTAGTTTCCCAGCCATATGGCTACACCTTC
CASSLVSQPYGYTF
>TRBV5-1|TRBJ2-1|NA|many
TGCGCCAGCAGCCTCCCCGGGTCTATCAATGAGCAGTTCTTC
CASSLPGSINEQFF
>TRBV7-2|TRBJ1-1|NA|many
TGTGCCAGCAGCTTAGGACCGGGATTAGGAACTGAAGCTTTCTTT
CASSLGPGLGTEAFF
>TRBV5-1|TRBJ2-5|NA|many
TGCGCCAGCAGCTCGACTAAAGAGACCCAGTACTTC
CASSSTKETQYF
>TRBV9|TRBJ2-3|NA|many
TGTGCCAGCAGCGCCTCTAGCACAGATACGCAGTATTTT
CASSASSTDTQYF
>TRBV6-6|TRBJ2-7|NA|many
TGTGCCAGCAGTCCGGGTTACTACGAGCAGTACTTC
CASSPGYYEQYF
>TRBV5-1|TRBJ2-3|NA|many
TGCGCCAGCACCTACTCAGGGGTTGGTACAGATACGCAGTATTTT
CASTYSGVGTDTQYF
>TRBV5-1|TRBJ2-7|TRBD1|NA
TGCGCCAGCAGACTGGGACAGGGTCGAAACGAGCAGTACTTC
CASRLGQGRNEQYF
>TRBV20-1|TRBJ1-2|NA|many
TGCAGTGCTGGCCGGGGCGTTAGCTATGGCTACACCTTC
CSAGRGVSYGYTF